The 7 T cell receptor beta chains below all came from one sample that was sequenced in a study of T cell responses to AZD1222 COVID-19 vaccine. TCRdb keeps only in-frame clones here, not all; method: immunoSEQ multiplex PCR. The sample has about 120,000 clones, around 89% seen once. The sequencing here drew on peripheral blood, taken on day 0 of AZD1222 vaccination. The source of these receptors is an adult in good health.

The chain uses TRBV5-4 and TRBJ1-3; D not certain. This CDR3 region has 14 residues. Germline lookup yields CDR1 SGHNT and CDR2 YYREEE (reference sequence). V was pared by 4 bases and J by 4 bases, with 12 bases between. In DNA form, the CDR3 reads TGTGCCAGCAGCCTCGGAGGAGACGGAAACACCATATATTTT. Amino acid sequence: CASSLGGDGNTIYF.

This chain links TRBV7-3 with TRBJ2-5, with D possibly TRBD1 on 8 matching bases. V gave up 2 bases and J gave up 5 bases, with 15 bases separating them. CDR1 SGHTA and CDR2 FQGTGA come from the germline V gene. This CDR3 is built from 15 residues. This CDR3 reads CASSLGRGREETQYF. CDR3 nucleotides: TGTGCCAGCAGCTTAGGCAGGGGGCGGGAGGAGACCCAGTACTTC.

This sequence joins TRBV19 and TRBJ2-2; no reliable D call. This CDR3 is 14 amino acids long. Germline assignment: CDR1 LNHDA and CDR2 SQIVND (reference sequence). V gave up 7 bases and J gave up 6 bases, with 15 bases separating them. CDR3 nucleotides: TGTGCCAGTAAAACGGAGCGAAGGGCCGGGGAGCTGTTTTTT. Translating gives CASKTERRAGELFF.

The rearrangement joins TRBV30 to TRBJ1-3; 7 bases map to TRBD1. CDR1 and CDR2 (germline): GTSNPN, SVGIG (reference sequence). CDR3 length equals 15 residues. Trimming at V came to 2 bases and at J to 2 bases, leaving 6 bases not matched to a gene. The CDR3 sequence: CAWSPPDRAGNTIYF. As DNA, the CDR3 is TGTGCCTGGAGTCCCCCCGACAGGGCTGGAAACACCATATATTTT.

A single count supports this clone. This chain joins TRBV9 and TRBJ2-1; D is perhaps TRBD2 (6 bases). CDR3 length: 16 residues. V lost 3 bases, J lost 4 bases, and 17 bases lay in between. Germline values: CDR1 SGDLS, CDR2 YYNGEE. The CDR3 DNA sequence: TGTGCCAGCAGCGCCCCCCTGGAGGGACTTTACAATGAGCAGTTCTTC. This sequence encodes CASSAPLEGLYNEQFF.

V gene TRBV21-1 combines with J gene TRBJ2-7; the tabulated D call, TRBD1, remains unverified against the DNA. TRBV21-1 is reported as a pseudogene. The CDR3 extends over 16 amino acids. CDR3 region: CASSKDRWKPSYEQYF. The CDR3 nucleotides read TGTGCCAGCAGCAAGGACAGGTGGAAACCCTCCTACGAGCAGTACTTC.

The chain has TRBV27 and TRBJ1-5; 8 bases are a match to TRBD1. CDR1 and CDR2 (germline): MNHEY, SMNVEV (reference sequence). The CDR3 totals 16 residues. Trimming at V came to 4 bases and at J to 5 bases, leaving 10 bases not matched to a gene. CDR3 sequence: CASSSWGDRSYQPQHF. The CDR3 DNA is TGTGCCAGCAGTTCGTGGGGGGACAGGAGCTATCAGCCCCAGCATTTT.